The 29 T cell receptor beta chains given below trace back to one sample, sequenced in a study of blood T cells in healthy people across ages (dated by TCRdb to between 2015 and 2017). Receptor amplification or capture employed 5' RACE. Instrument on record: Illumina HiSeq 2500. A second about 7 to 12 cycle PCR used a sample-barcoded 5' primer and a J-beta primer mix. The public reads were run again by TCRdb, first through fastp at Q25 and then through MiXCR, and only productive beta chains were kept. Each CDR3 protein appears once, grouped with its most common genes and DNA. This sample holds about 1.5 million distinct CDR3 sequences; roughly 43% were observed only once. Clones ranked in the top ten supply about 4% of the sample. The source material was blood. The receptors were sampled from a woman aged 18-29 years in good health.

J is TRBJ2-1 and V is TRBV7-8; possibly TRBD1 for D (5 bases). This CDR3 has 12 amino acids. Germline V gene data show CDR1 as SGHVS and CDR2 as FQNEAQ. V was cut by 8 bases and J by 8 bases, with 13 bases left in between. The CDR3 is CASSPLGHEQFF. In DNA, the CDR3 is TGTGCCAGCTCACCACTGGGGCATGAGCAGTTCTTC.

V and J are TRBV6-5 and TRBJ1-1, with TRBD1 matching over 7 bases. There are 15 residues in the CDR3. Germline loops: CDR1 MNHEY, CDR2 SVGAGI. V lost 0 bases, J lost 2 bases, and 3 bases stayed unmatched. CDR3 in DNA: TGTGCCAGCAGTTACTCAGGGGGCCTAAACACTGAAGCTTTCTTT. Its protein product is CASSYSGGLNTEAFF.

V and J are TRBV12-3 or TRBV12-4 and TRBJ1-2; the D is unclear. This CDR3 has 15 residues. Trimming pared 0 bases from V and 8 bases from J, leaving 16 bases between. The DNA of the CDR3 is TGTGCCAGCAGTTTAGCTGCGCCCGGATCAAGGGGCTACACCTTC. This encodes CASSLAAPGSRGYTF.

This clonotype showed up just a few times. The J gene is TRBJ1-1, the V gene TRBV10-3, with a possible D match to TRBD1 (6 bases). This CDR3 contains 14 residues. Trimming left V 2 bases short and J 7 bases short, with 14 bases between. Germline values: CDR1 ENHRY, CDR2 SYGVKD. The DNA for the CDR3 is TGTGCCATCAGTGAGACAGGGAAGGACGGTGAAGCTTTCTTT. The encoded protein is CAISETGKDGEAFF.

This clonotype has a handful of counts. The V gene is TRBV7-9, the J gene TRBJ1-2; D remains ambiguous. The germline V and J ends were trimmed by 1 base and 8 bases, with 23 bases remaining between them. The CDR3 covers 17 residues. Germline V lookup: CDR1 SEHNR, CDR2 FQNEAQ (reference sequence). The CDR3 DNA reads TGTGCCAGCAGCTTAGGGATAAGGTCCATGAAGATGAGGGGCTACACCTTC. This translates into CASSLGIRSMKMRGYTF.

This rearrangement joins TRBV4-1 to TRBJ2-7; no clear D gene. The CDR3 is 17 residues long. Germline-derived CDR1 and CDR2 are MGHRA and YSYEKL. Trimming removed 1 base from V and 2 bases from J, with 18 bases in between. Here the CDR3 reads CASSQGVLVVAAYEQYF. CDR3 DNA sequence: TGCGCCAGCAGCCAAGGGGTTTTAGTGGTGGCCGCCTACGAGCAGTACTTC.

The chain carries TRBV6-5 and TRBJ2-2, with D uncertain. This CDR3 region has 13 residues. The V gene lost 6 bases and the J gene lost 5 bases, with 10 bases spanning the gap. Germline CDR1 MNHEY, CDR2 SVGAGI. CDR3 nucleotides: TGTGCCAGCAGAAGGACGGATACCGGGGAGCTGTTTTTT. It specifies CASRRTDTGELFF.

This clonotype was counted a few times. The V and J genes are TRBV29-1 and TRBJ1-2; D gene uncertain. The V gene lost 7 bases and the J gene lost 4 bases, with 13 bases spanning the gap. The CDR3 totals 12 residues. Germline V lookup: CDR1 SQVTM, CDR2 ANQGSEA. CDR3 sequence reads: CSALEGGYGYTF. The DNA of the CDR3 is TGCAGCGCCTTGGAGGGTGGCTATGGCTACACCTTC.

In this sample, this clonotype turned up a few times. The V call is TRBV6-5, the J call TRBJ1-1; D is unclear. V lost 2 bases to trimming and J lost 0 bases, with 7 bases between them. CDR1 is MNHEY and CDR2 is SVGAGI in the germline V gene. The CDR3 extends over 14 amino acids. CDR3: CASSYKDVNTEAFF. CDR3 nucleotides: TGTGCCAGCAGTTACAAGGACGTGAACACTGAAGCTTTCTTT.

This chain uses TRBV6-2 or TRBV6-3 with TRBJ2-2; D is perhaps TRBD2 (6 bases). CDR1 is MNHEY, CDR2 SVGEGT, per germline. The length of the CDR3 is 14 residues. Trimming cost V 6 bases and J 5 bases, with 13 bases left between them. DNA of the CDR3: TGTGCCAGCAGCCACCTTCGGGGGACCGGGGAGCTGTTTTTT. Protein sequence: CASSHLRGTGELFF.

The chain recombines TRBV7-2 with TRBJ2-7; TRBD1 agrees at 8 bases. V shed 1 base, J shed 3 bases, and the junction held 5 bases outside the gene matches. CDR1 and CDR2 (germline): SGHTA, FQGNSA. The length of the CDR3 is 15 residues. CDR3 residues: CASSLDRGSYYEQYF. CDR3 sequence (DNA): TGTGCCAGCAGCTTAGACAGGGGGTCATACTACGAGCAGTACTTC.

This chain links TRBV10-3 with TRBJ1-2; maybe TRBD1 (5 bases). Germline V gene sequence: CDR1 ENHRY, CDR2 SYGVKD. The V and J ends lost 4 bases and 2 bases respectively, with 14 bases between them. CDR3 length: 15 amino acids. In nucleotides, the CDR3 is TGTGCCATCAGTGCCCAGACGGGACTCAACTATGGCTACACCTTC. This codes for CAISAQTGLNYGYTF.

The gene calls are TRBV4-2 and TRBJ2-1, with D possibly TRBD2 on 6 matching bases. V was pared by 0 bases and J by 7 bases, with 19 bases between. Germline V lookup: CDR1 LGHNA, CDR2 YNFKEQ. CDR3 size: 17 residues. The CDR3 nucleotides read TGTGCCAGCAGCCAAGAGCGGGGTGGGCTAGTGGGTAATGAGCAGTTCTTC. Its translation: CASSQERGGLVGNEQFF.

This clonotype has a handful of counts. V and J are TRBV12-3 or TRBV12-4 and TRBJ2-3; D is perhaps TRBD2 (5 bases). V was shortened by 6 bases and J by 0 bases, with 10 bases between the two germline ends. This CDR3 has 14 residues. CDR3 bases: TGTGCCAGCAGGCAAAGGGAGAGCACAGATACGCAGTATTTT. Protein: CASRQRESTDTQYF.

This sequence joins TRBV20-1 and TRBJ1-5; 7 positions match TRBD1. The CDR3 covers 14 residues. Unmatched junction bases numbered 6, after V lost 5 bases and J lost 2 bases. CDR1 is DFQATT, CDR2 SNEGSKA, per germline (reference sequence). The CDR3: CSAFGQARNQPQHF. CDR3 DNA sequence: TGCAGTGCTTTCGGACAGGCTCGCAATCAGCCCCAGCATTTT.

This clonotype has more than one count but fewer than ten. This chain joins TRBV20-1 and TRBJ2-5, with 9 bases fitting TRBD2. The J call may be mistaken, given a closer DNA end match to TRBJ2-7. Germline CDR1 reads DFQATT; CDR2 reads SNEGSKA (reference sequence). The CDR3 has 15 amino acids. The chain's CDR3 is CSARTTSGFWYEQYF. The CDR3, as DNA: TGCAGTGCTCGAACGACTAGCGGATTTTGGTACGAGCAGTACTTC.

The chain uses TRBV7-2 and TRBJ2-7; 8 bases are shared with TRBD2. Germline V CDR1 and CDR2: SGHTA, FQGNSA. The junction had 5 bases not matched to a gene; V was cut back by 4 bases and J by 6 bases. There are 13 residues in the CDR3. This chain's CDR3 is CASSSAGAGEQYF. The DNA of the CDR3 is TGTGCCAGCAGCTCAGCGGGGGCGGGCGAGCAGTACTTC. Full variable domain (outside the CDR3, taken from reference TRBV7-2 and TRBJ2-7): GAGVSQSPSNKVTEKGKDVELRCDPISGHTALYWYRQSLGQGLEFLIYFQGNSAPDKSGLPSDRFSAERTGGSVSTLTIQRTQQEDSAVYLCASSSAGAGEQYFGPGTRLTVT.

A single count supports this clonotype. A read error may be the cause here, since a much bigger clone is one base away. The chain links TRBV10-3 to TRBJ2-4, with 7 bases that match TRBD1. The J call may be faulty, since TRBJ2-7 better matches the DNA end. This CDR3 has 15 amino acids. Germline V gene sequence: CDR1 ENHRY, CDR2 SYGVKD. CDR3 DNA sequence: TGTACCATCAGTGACCGGAGGACAGGTTTAAGCGAGCAGTACTTC. As protein: CTISDRRTGLSEQYF.

This clonotype was seen more than once but under ten times. The chain uses TRBV12-3 or TRBV12-4 and TRBJ1-2; TRBD1 aligns across 7 bases. The CDR3 has 15 amino acids. V gave up 2 bases and J gave up 6 bases; unmatched junction bases: 9. The chain's CDR3 is CASSLRQGRRDGYTF. CDR3 nucleotides: TGTGCCAGCAGTTTAAGACAGGGTCGCAGAGATGGCTACACCTTC.

The rearrangement uses TRBV6-2 or TRBV6-3 and TRBJ2-7; 8 positions agree with TRBD1. Germline CDR1 MNHEY, CDR2 SVGEGT. Trimming at V came to 6 bases and at J to 1 base, leaving 8 bases not matched to a gene. The length of the CDR3 is 15 residues. This chain's CDR3 is CASRIAGTGSYEQYF. As DNA, the CDR3 is TGTGCCAGCAGAATTGCCGGGACAGGTTCCTACGAGCAGTACTTC.

V gene TRBV7-9 combines with J gene TRBJ2-7, with D unclear. The germline CDR1 and CDR2 sequences are SEHNR and FQNEAQ (reference sequence). Trimming cost V 1 base and J 5 bases, with 18 bases left between them. This CDR3 region has 16 residues. CDR3 in amino acids: CASSLGGLHRSDEQYF. In DNA form, the CDR3 reads TGTGCCAGCAGCTTAGGTGGGTTACACCGATCGGACGAGCAGTACTTC.

The table lists this clonotype with a few counts. The V call is TRBV7-2, the J call TRBJ1-2; D uncertain. The CDR3 is 13 amino acids. Germline V gene data show CDR1 as SGHTA and CDR2 as FQGNSA. The V gene lost 6 bases and the J gene lost 10 bases, with 18 bases spanning the gap. The CDR3 reads CASRRTQTNDYTF. CDR3 nucleotide sequence: TGTGCCAGCAGACGGACCCAAACGAATGACTACACCTTC.

This clonotype was counted between two and nine times. The rearrangement links TRBV27 to TRBJ1-1; no clear D. The CDR3 has 12 residues. V shed 5 bases and J shed 8 bases, with 12 bases lying between them. Germline loops: CDR1 MNHEY, CDR2 SMNVEV (reference sequence). The CDR3: CASSDFWQEAFF. The CDR3 region has the DNA TGTGCCAGCAGTGATTTTTGGCAGGAAGCTTTCTTT.

This clonotype was seen once. V usage is TRBV27 and J usage is TRBJ2-5, with TRBD2 matching over 10 bases. Germline V gene data show CDR1 as MNHEY and CDR2 as SMNVEV (reference sequence). The trim removed 4 bases at V and 9 bases at J, leaving 8 bases unmatched. CDR3 length: 14 amino acids. The CDR3 DNA reads TGTGCCAGCAGTTGGCTAGCGGGAGAGGAGGCCCAGTACTTC. Residues: CASSWLAGEEAQYF.

The chain has TRBV27 and TRBJ1-2; a possible D gene is TRBD1 (6 bases). CDR3 length equals 13 residues. CDR1 is MNHEY, CDR2 SMNVEV, per germline (reference sequence). Trimming pared 6 bases from V and 6 bases from J, leaving 14 bases between. CDR3 sequence (DNA): TGTGCCAGCAGCCCACAGGGTTGGGATGGCTACACCTTC. Its protein is CASSPQGWDGYTF.

V gene TRBV20-1 combines with J gene TRBJ1-2, with TRBD1 identical over 12 bases. This CDR3 has 16 residues. Per germline, CDR1 DFQATT and CDR2 SNEGSKA (reference sequence). V gave up 3 bases and J gave up 8 bases; unmatched junction bases: 13. The CDR3 loop reads CSASGQGTGGGGGYTF. The DNA for the CDR3 is TGCAGTGCTAGCGGTCAGGGGACAGGGGGCGGCGGAGGCTACACCTTC.

This clonotype occurred a few times. This rearrangement joins TRBV9 to TRBJ2-1; D may match TRBD1 or TRBD2 (5 bases each). Trimming cost V 0 bases and J 0 bases, with 10 bases left between them. CDR1 and CDR2 from the germline V gene are SGDLS and YYNGEE. CDR3 length: 16 residues. The CDR3 DNA reads as TGTGCCAGCAGCGTAGGGGGGACGAGCTCCTACAATGAGCAGTTCTTC. Translation gives CASSVGGTSSYNEQFF.

This chain connects TRBV7-9 to TRBJ2-7, with 7 nucleotides matching TRBD1. Germline values: CDR1 SEHNR, CDR2 FQNEAQ (reference sequence). This CDR3 is 16 amino acids long. Trimming at V came to 4 bases and at J to 1 base, leaving 10 bases not matched to a gene. The chain's CDR3 is CASSSYRGTQSYEQYF. For the CDR3, the DNA is TGTGCCAGCAGCTCCTACAGGGGCACCCAATCCTACGAGCAGTACTTC.

The chain has TRBV7-9 and TRBJ1-2; perhaps TRBD1 as D (5 bases). Germline V gene data show CDR1 as SEHNR and CDR2 as FQNEAQ (reference sequence). The CDR3 is 16 amino acids. The ends were cut back, 3 bases at V and 0 bases at J, with 14 bases in the middle. The CDR3 reads CASSFSGAQANYGYTF. The CDR3 DNA is TGTGCCAGCAGCTTCTCCGGGGCCCAAGCTAACTATGGCTACACCTTC.